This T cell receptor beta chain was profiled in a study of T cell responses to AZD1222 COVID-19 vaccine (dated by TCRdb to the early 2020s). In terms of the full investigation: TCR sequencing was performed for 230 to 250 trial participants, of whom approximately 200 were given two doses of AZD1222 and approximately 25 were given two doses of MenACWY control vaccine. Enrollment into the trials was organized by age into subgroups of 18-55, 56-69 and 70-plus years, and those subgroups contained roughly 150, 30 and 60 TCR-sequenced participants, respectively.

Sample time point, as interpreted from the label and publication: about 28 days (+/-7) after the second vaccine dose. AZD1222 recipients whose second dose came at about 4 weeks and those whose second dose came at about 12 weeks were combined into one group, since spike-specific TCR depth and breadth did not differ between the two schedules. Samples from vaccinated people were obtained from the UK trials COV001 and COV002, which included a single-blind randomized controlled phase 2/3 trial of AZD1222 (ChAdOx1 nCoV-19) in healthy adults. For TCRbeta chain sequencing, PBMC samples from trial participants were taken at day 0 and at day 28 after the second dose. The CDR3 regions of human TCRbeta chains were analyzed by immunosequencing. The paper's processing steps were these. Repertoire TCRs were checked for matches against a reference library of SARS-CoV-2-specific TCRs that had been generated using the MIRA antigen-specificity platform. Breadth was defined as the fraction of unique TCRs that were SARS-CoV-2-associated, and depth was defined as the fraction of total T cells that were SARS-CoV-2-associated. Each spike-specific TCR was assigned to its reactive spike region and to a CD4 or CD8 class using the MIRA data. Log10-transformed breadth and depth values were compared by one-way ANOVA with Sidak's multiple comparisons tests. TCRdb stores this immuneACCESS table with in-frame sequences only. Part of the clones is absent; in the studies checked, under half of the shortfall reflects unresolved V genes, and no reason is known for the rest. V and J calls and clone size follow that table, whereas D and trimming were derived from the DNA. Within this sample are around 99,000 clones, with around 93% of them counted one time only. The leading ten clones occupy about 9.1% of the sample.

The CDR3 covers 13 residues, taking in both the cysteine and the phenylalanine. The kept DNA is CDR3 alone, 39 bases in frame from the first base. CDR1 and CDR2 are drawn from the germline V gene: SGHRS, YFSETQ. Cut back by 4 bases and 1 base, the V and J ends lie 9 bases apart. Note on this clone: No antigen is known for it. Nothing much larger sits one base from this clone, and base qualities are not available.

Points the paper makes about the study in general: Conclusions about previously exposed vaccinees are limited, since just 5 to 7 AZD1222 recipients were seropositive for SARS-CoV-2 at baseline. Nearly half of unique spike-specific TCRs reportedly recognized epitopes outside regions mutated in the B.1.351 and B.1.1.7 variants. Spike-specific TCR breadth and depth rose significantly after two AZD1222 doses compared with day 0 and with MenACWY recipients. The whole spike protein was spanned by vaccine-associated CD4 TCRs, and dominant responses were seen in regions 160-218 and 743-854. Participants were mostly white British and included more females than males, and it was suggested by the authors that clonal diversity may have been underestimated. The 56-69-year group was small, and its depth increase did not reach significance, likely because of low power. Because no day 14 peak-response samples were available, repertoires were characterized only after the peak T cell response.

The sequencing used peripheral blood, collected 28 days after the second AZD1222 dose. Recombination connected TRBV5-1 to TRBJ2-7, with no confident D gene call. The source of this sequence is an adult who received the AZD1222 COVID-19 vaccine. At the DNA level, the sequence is TGCGCCAGCAGCCCGGACGGTTCCTACGAGCAGTACTTC. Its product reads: CASSPDGSYEQYF.